This is a list of T cell receptor beta chains from one sample in a study of T-cell memory formation after mild COVID-19. One entry per CDR3 protein, called by TCRdb with MiXCR from the 5' RACE reads. This sample has 350,000 or so distinct CDR3 sequences, with 21% found just once. Sequenced material: PBMCs or a T cell subset sorted from them (not recorded which). These receptors originate from an adult woman who had mild COVID-19 (a few samples of this study predate the infection). Cell type and time point are not known. The CDR3 runs from the conserved cysteine through the conserved F or W. D genes are given only for firm matches. Clone size, where shown, is once, few, many, or a class for clones that have expanded.

length: 14; V: TRBV4-1; J: TRBJ1-1; size: .; D: .; CDR3: CASSQEGSGTEAFF; DNA: TGCGCCAGCAGCCAAGAAGGGAGTGGGACTGAAGCTTTCTTT
length: 12; V: TRBV27; J: TRBJ2-6; size: few; D: .; CDR3: CASVSGANVLTF; DNA: TGTGCCAGCGTCAGTGGGGCCAACGTCCTGACTTTC
length: 14; V: TRBV11-2; J: TRBJ1-1; size: many; D: .; CDR3: CASSLDRRGTEAFF; DNA: TGTGCCAGCAGCTTAGATCGGAGGGGCACTGAAGCTTTCTTT
length: 19; V: TRBV20-1; J: TRBJ2-3; size: .; D: TRBD2; CDR3: CSARELAGGPFSVADTQYF; DNA: TGCAGTGCTAGGGAGCTAGCGGGGGGGCCTTTCTCGGTCGCAGATACGCAGTATTTT
length: 16; V: TRBV29-1; J: TRBJ1-1; size: .; D: .; CDR3: CSVEDPSRGFIGPAFF; DNA: TGCAGCGTTGAAGATCCCTCACGGGGGTTTATAGGGCCGGCTTTCTTT
length: 14; V: TRBV6-5; J: TRBJ1-3; size: .; D: .; CDR3: CASSYGGPGNTIYF; DNA: TGTGCCAGCAGTTATGGGGGGCCTGGAAACACCATATATTTT
length: 17; V: TRBV7-8; J: TRBJ2-1; size: .; D: .; CDR3: CASSLVRVARRGYGQFF; DNA: TGTGCCAGCAGCTTAGTCCGAGTGGCACGGAGGGGTTATGGGCAGTTCTTC
length: 12; V: TRBV11-2; J: TRBJ2-1; size: few; D: .; CDR3: CASSLSSDEQFF; DNA: TGTGCCAGCAGCTTATCCTCGGATGAGCAGTTCTTC
length: 17; V: TRBV24-1; J: TRBJ1-6; size: .; D: .; CDR3: CATSDFEGRKDNSPLHF; DNA: TGTGCCACCAGTGATTTCGAGGGGCGGAAAGATAATTCACCCCTCCACTTT
length: 13; V: TRBV15; J: TRBJ2-7; size: .; D: TRBD1; CDR3: CATSRDRVIEQYF; DNA: TGTGCCACCAGCAGGGACAGGGTTATCGAGCAGTACTTC
length: 14; V: TRBV20-1; J: TRBJ1-1; size: .; D: TRBD1; CDR3: CSARQIPGQPEAFF; DNA: TGCAGTGCTAGACAGATTCCGGGACAGCCAGAAGCTTTCTTT
length: 16; V: TRBV6-2/TRBV6-3; J: TRBJ2-7; size: .; D: TRBD2; CDR3: CASSYSKTSGTYEQYF; DNA: TGTGCCAGCAGTTACTCCAAGACTAGCGGAACCTACGAGCAGTACTTC
length: 17; V: TRBV4-1; J: TRBJ2-7; size: .; D: TRBD2; CDR3: CASSQDHTSSGRYEQYF; DNA: TGCGCCAGCAGCCAAGATCATACGTCTAGCGGGAGATACGAGCAGTACTTC
length: 16; V: TRBV29-1; J: TRBJ2-3; size: few; D: .; CDR3: CSVARPARKSTDTQYF; DNA: TGCAGCGTCGCCCGCCCAGCGAGAAAGAGCACAGATACGCAGTATTTT
length: 14; V: TRBV4-1; J: TRBJ2-3; size: many; D: TRBD2; CDR3: CASSRAGVTDTQYF; DNA: TGCGCCAGCAGCCGCGCGGGGGTCACAGATACGCAGTATTTT
length: 18; V: TRBV14; J: TRBJ2-1; size: few; D: .; CDR3: CASSQLRGTAKTGNEQFF; DNA: TGTGCCAGCAGCCAACTTCGGGGTACAGCCAAGACGGGGAATGAGCAGTTCTTC
length: 14; V: TRBV24-1; J: TRBJ2-2; size: .; D: TRBD1; CDR3: CATRTGSDTGELFF; DNA: TGTGCCACCCGGACAGGGAGTGACACCGGGGAGCTGTTTTTT
length: 18; V: TRBV20-1; J: TRBJ2-3; size: .; D: .; CDR3: CSASLLLGASEITDTQYF; DNA: TGCAGTGCTAGCCTCCTTCTTGGGGCTAGCGAAATCACAGATACGCAGTATTTT
length: 15; V: TRBV5-1; J: TRBJ2-3; size: few; D: .; CDR3: CASSQSGLSTDTQYF; DNA: TGCGCCAGCAGCCAAAGCGGGTTAAGCACAGATACGCAGTATTTT
length: 14; V: TRBV5-1; J: TRBJ1-1; size: .; D: .; CDR3: CASTRGAGNLEAFF; DNA: TGCGCCAGCACCCGGGGGGCCGGGAACCTTGAAGCTTTCTTT
length: 12; V: TRBV6-1; J: TRBJ2-7; size: .; D: TRBD1; CDR3: CASRTGSYEQYF; DNA: TGTGCCAGTCGGACAGGCTCCTACGAGCAGTACTTC
length: 13; V: TRBV20-1; J: TRBJ2-3; size: few; D: .; CDR3: CSARQSSTDTQYF; DNA: TGCAGTGCTAGGCAATCTAGCACAGATACGCAGTATTTT
length: 14; V: TRBV7-2; J: TRBJ2-7; size: few; D: TRBD1; CDR3: CASSTDRGGREQYF; DNA: TGTGCCAGCAGCACTGACAGGGGGGGTCGGGAGCAGTACTTC
length: 17; V: TRBV4-3; J: TRBJ2-3; size: .; D: TRBD2; CDR3: CASSQGTGTSSTDTQYF; DNA: TGCGCCAGCAGCCAAGGCACCGGGACTAGCAGCACAGATACGCAGTATTTT
length: 16; V: TRBV4-3; J: TRBJ1-4; size: many; D: TRBD1; CDR3: CASSQQQHRGDEKLFF; DNA: TGCGCCAGCAGCCAACAACAGCACAGGGGTGATGAAAAACTGTTTTTT
length: 14; V: TRBV19; J: TRBJ2-7; size: .; D: TRBD1; CDR3: CASRAGTGAYEQYF; DNA: TGTGCCAGTAGAGCGGGGACAGGGGCCTACGAGCAGTACTTC
length: 15; V: TRBV20-1; J: TRBJ1-1; size: few; D: .; CDR3: CSARSWTEMNTEAFF; DNA: TGCAGTGCTAGATCCTGGACAGAAATGAACACTGAAGCTTTCTTT
length: 14; V: TRBV10-3; J: TRBJ2-5; size: .; D: .; CDR3: CAISESEGTAAQYF; DNA: TGTGCCATCAGTGAGTCCGAGGGGACGGCGGCCCAGTACTTC
length: 17; V: TRBV5-6; J: TRBJ2-2; size: .; D: TRBD2; CDR3: CASSKVTSGKVIGELFF; DNA: TGTGCCAGCAGCAAGGTCACTAGCGGGAAAGTAATCGGGGAGCTGTTTTTT
length: 14; V: TRBV6-6; J: TRBJ1-1; size: .; D: .; CDR3: CASSYEGAYTEAFF; DNA: TGTGCCAGCAGTTACGAAGGAGCTTACACTGAAGCTTTCTTT
length: 14; V: TRBV20-1; J: TRBJ2-5; size: .; D: TRBD1; CDR3: CSPLVGQGKETQYF; DNA: TGCAGCCCACTCGTAGGACAGGGGAAAGAGACCCAGTACTTC
length: 14; V: TRBV12-3/TRBV12-4; J: TRBJ1-2; size: .; D: .; CDR3: CASSPDRKNYGYTF; DNA: TGTGCCAGCAGCCCAGACAGAAAGAACTATGGCTACACCTTC
length: 15; V: TRBV6-5; J: TRBJ2-7; size: few; D: .; CDR3: CASRYAGGGYEKQYF; DNA: TGTGCCAGCAGATATGCGGGCGGGGGCTACGAGAAGCAGTACTTC
length: 14; V: TRBV2; J: TRBJ2-1; size: .; D: .; CDR3: CASSPRTSYGEQFF; DNA: TGTGCCAGCAGTCCTCGGACTTCGTACGGTGAGCAGTTCTTC
length: 15; V: TRBV4-1; J: TRBJ2-7; size: few; D: .; CDR3: CASSQVSHGSYEQYF; DNA: TGCGCCAGCAGCCAAGTAAGCCACGGCTCCTACGAGCAGTACTTC
length: 16; V: TRBV7-3; J: TRBJ2-6; size: few; D: .; CDR3: CASSLTRVPGANVLTF; DNA: TGTGCCAGCAGCTTAACAAGGGTTCCCGGGGCCAACGTCCTGACTTTC
length: 15; V: TRBV24-1; J: TRBJ1-1; size: .; D: TRBD1; CDR3: CATRAGTGRHTEAFF; DNA: TGTGCCACCAGAGCCGGGACAGGGAGACACACTGAAGCTTTCTTT
length: 14; V: TRBV7-2; J: TRBJ2-1; size: .; D: TRBD2; CDR3: CASSYGASGGQQFF; DNA: TGTGCCAGCAGCTACGGAGCTAGCGGGGGGCAGCAGTTCTTC
length: 15; V: TRBV12-3/TRBV12-4; J: TRBJ2-1; size: few; D: TRBD2; CDR3: CASSFKLAGAGEQFF; DNA: TGTGCCAGCAGTTTTAAGCTAGCGGGAGCTGGGGAGCAGTTCTTC
length: 13; V: TRBV12-3/TRBV12-4; J: TRBJ1-5; size: .; D: TRBD1; CDR3: CASHRGGNQPQHF; DNA: TGTGCCAGTCACAGGGGAGGCAATCAGCCCCAGCATTTT
length: 15; V: TRBV10-3; J: TRBJ2-3; size: many; D: .; CDR3: CAISERGRGTDTQYF; DNA: TGTGCCATCAGTGAGAGGGGACGGGGGACAGATACGCAGTATTTT